The clone carrying this T cell receptor beta chain was seen a handful of times. What it binds is unknown. This beta chain is an unintended read in a library built for alpha chains; its size means little. The CDR3 is 15 residues long. V shed 1 base and J 6 bases; nucleotides not matched to a gene: 6. CDR1 and CDR2 (germline): SGHKS, YYEKEE (reference sequence). TCRdb re-called the 5' RACE reads with MiXCR, one entry per CDR3 protein. Here the sample spans some 2,300 distinct CDR3 sequences, 22% being singletons. Time point described: sample taken at primary tumor resection. The authors sequenced whole RNA from tumor, nontumor lung or frozen PBMC without sorting. This sample is drawn from a study of spatial heterogeneity in lung cancer. General study points: Tumors with more nonsynonymous mutations had more expanded intratumoral alpha and beta TCRs.

The chain links TRBV5-5 to TRBJ2-1; 8 nucleotides agree with TRBD1. This clonotype was obtained from a male donor with early-stage non-small cell lung cancer. The sample in question was lung tumor tissue, obtained at surgery. The CDR3 region is CASSLTGGPPNEQFF. The CDR3 DNA reads TGTGCCAGCAGCTTGACAGGGGGGCCACCCAATGAGCAGTTCTTC.